This TCR beta chain appears in the sequencing data of a study of identical twins. TCRdb re-analysed the 5' RACE reads in MiXCR, keeping a single row per CDR3 protein. The sample includes 1.5 million to 2 million distinct CDR3 sequences, around a third of them seen just once. This CDR3 comprises 14 residues. Germline CDR1 SNHLY, CDR2 FYNNEI. J gave up 9 bases and V 2 bases, and 6 bases lay outside the gene matches. The origin of this receptor is a newborn girl in good health. V is TRBV2 and J is TRBJ2-2, with 7 bases lining up with TRBD2. The sequencing sample was made of cord blood. CDR3 nucleotides: TGTGCCAGCAGTGAAAGGCTAGCGGTCCGGGAGCTGTTTTTT. It codes for CASSERLAVRELFF.